The 14 T cell receptor beta chains below come from one sample, sequenced in a study of CD8 T cells in ankylosing spondylitis. General study results and limits: A TCR beta motif of several highly homologous variants appeared characteristic of ankylosing spondylitis blood.

These TCRs are of unknown antigen specificity. MiXCR was run by TCRdb on the 5' RACE reads, yielding one entry per CDR3 protein. The data hold about 480,000 distinct CDR3 sequences, with under 20% observed a single time. Sequencing input: blood, either unsorted or a sorted T cell fraction (not recorded which). These receptors were obtained from a male donor with ankylosing spondylitis.

A few counts support this clonotype. This rearrangement joins TRBV7-8 to TRBJ2-1; tentative D call: TRBD1 (6 bases). The germline V gene encodes CDR1 SGHVS and CDR2 FQNEAQ. V was clipped by 5 bases and J by 6 bases, with 20 bases between them. This CDR3 comprises 16 residues. CDR3 nucleotides: TGTGCCAGCAGCCTACCCTTCGCAGGGGTGGTCAATGAGCAGTTCTTC. As protein: CASSLPFAGVVNEQFF.

The rearrangement joins TRBV28 to TRBJ2-5; D perhaps matches TRBD2 (6 bases). In germline, CDR1 is MDHEN, CDR2 SYDVKM. V shed 6 bases and J shed 0 bases, with 11 bases lying between them. This CDR3 region has 14 residues. The CDR3 spells CASRTGGDQETQYF. CDR3 coding DNA: TGTGCCAGCAGAACGGGCGGGGACCAAGAGACCCAGTACTTC.

As to this clonotype: Mismatch with germline at one junction end may stem from a read error. The V gene is TRBV6-5, the J gene TRBJ1-3; D is uncertain. The CDR3 sequence is 14 residues long. Germline CDR1 reads MNHEY; CDR2 reads SVGAGI. The CDR3 is CASGYPGSGNTIYF. The DNA for the CDR3 is TGTGCCAGCGGTTACCCGGGATCTGGAAACACCATATATTTT.

This clonotype was observed a handful of times. The genes are TRBV7-2 and TRBJ2-7; tentatively, D is TRBD1 (7 bases). V was cut by 5 bases and J by 4 bases, with 15 bases left in between. This CDR3 contains 14 residues. CDR1 SGHTA and CDR2 FQGNSA come from the germline V gene. The CDR3 loop reads CASSNQGGAYEQYF. The CDR3 coding sequence is TGTGCCAGCAGCAATCAGGGGGGCGCGTACGAGCAGTACTTC.

The rearrangement links TRBV20-1 to TRBJ2-7, with TRBD2 as a possible D gene (6 bases). V shed 2 bases and J shed 1 base, with 9 bases lying between them. The CDR3 totals 13 residues. The V gene's germline CDR1 is DFQATT and CDR2 SNEGSKA (reference sequence). The CDR3 sequence: CSARNAGSYEQYF. For the CDR3, the DNA is TGCAGTGCTAGAAACGCGGGATCCTACGAGCAGTACTTC.

The rearrangement joins TRBV12-3 or TRBV12-4 to TRBJ1-1, with 7 bases fitting TRBD1. The CDR3 spans 16 residues. V dropped 3 bases and J dropped 5; count of bases not matched to a gene: 12. CDR3: CASSLTIYRGRTEAFF. The CDR3 DNA follows: TGTGCCAGCAGTTTGACGATTTACAGGGGCAGGACTGAAGCTTTCTTT.

The CDR3 nucleotides read TGTGCCAGCAGTTCCGCGGGAGAGAATGAGCAGTTCTTC. This codes for CASSSAGENEQFF. This rearrangement joins TRBV6-6 to TRBJ2-1, with 7 bases that match TRBD2. This CDR3 is built from 13 residues. V dropped 4 bases and J dropped 7; count of bases not matched to a gene: 4. Germline V gene sequence: CDR1 MNHNY, CDR2 SVGAGI (reference sequence).

This clonotype appeared many times. J is TRBJ2-2 and V is TRBV29-1; tentatively, D is TRBD1 (6 bases). Deletions cut 4 bases from V and 0 bases from J, with 9 bases between. The CDR3 is 14 residues long. Germline CDR1 reads SQVTM; CDR2 reads ANQGSEA. CDR3: CSVAGVANTGELFF. CDR3 DNA sequence: TGCAGCGTTGCAGGGGTCGCGAACACCGGGGAGCTGTTTTTT.

This clonotype was detected a few times. CDR3 nucleotide sequence: TGTGCCAGCAGCGTAGTTTCTCAGGGGCTGAACACTGAAGCTTTCTTT. Its translation is CASSVVSQGLNTEAFF. This rearrangement joins TRBV9 to TRBJ1-1; D possibly corresponds to TRBD1 (6 bases). The V gene lost 0 bases and the J gene lost 0 bases, with 12 bases spanning the gap. CDR3 size: 16 residues. CDR1 and CDR2 (germline): SGDLS, YYNGEE.

V and J are TRBV28 and TRBJ2-5, with unresolved D. CDR3 length equals 15 residues. Germline V gene lookup returns CDR1 MDHEN and CDR2 SYDVKM. Trimming stripped 7 bases from V and 0 bases from J, with 15 bases between. Written as DNA, the CDR3 is TGTGCCAGCAAACCCTACAGCCTCTACCAAGAGACCCAGTACTTC. It is translated as CASKPYSLYQETQYF.

This clonotype was detected only a few times. A junction end diverges from the germline sequence, so it may reflect a read error. The chain employs TRBV12-3 or TRBV12-4 and TRBJ2-5; 9 bases fit TRBD2. The CDR3 length is 15 residues. CDR3 DNA: TGTGCCAGCAGTGTAGCGGGAGTGGGCCAAGAGACCCAGTACTTC. Protein product: CASSVAGVGQETQYF.

The table lists this clonotype with a few counts. This chain connects TRBV11-2 to TRBJ2-1; D is unresolved. V dropped 5 bases and J dropped 2 bases, with 7 bases sitting between them. Germline V lookup: CDR1 SGHAT, CDR2 FQNNGV. This CDR3 region has 13 residues. CDR3 bases: TGTGCCAGCAGCCCTGCACCCTACAATGAGCAGTTCTTC. Amino acids: CASSPAPYNEQFF.

This clonotype was seen many times. The CDR3 here is CASHQGEHYEQYF. CDR3 DNA: TGCGCCAGCCACCAGGGGGAACACTACGAGCAGTACTTC. The chain is built from TRBV5-1 and TRBJ2-7, with TRBD1 matching over 7 bases. Germline CDR1 reads SGHRS; CDR2 reads YFSETQ. The CDR3 extends over 13 amino acids. J was trimmed by 3 bases and V by 7 bases; bases with no gene match: 7.

This clonotype was observed a few times. The chain uses TRBV3-1 and TRBJ2-2; D is unresolved. There are 13 residues in the CDR3. CDR1 is LGHDT, CDR2 YNNKEL, per germline (reference sequence). The V gene lost 4 bases and the J gene lost 9 bases, with 12 bases spanning the gap. The chain's CDR3 is CASSLDVNRELFF. CDR3 in DNA: TGTGCCAGCAGCCTTGACGTAAATCGGGAGCTGTTTTTT.